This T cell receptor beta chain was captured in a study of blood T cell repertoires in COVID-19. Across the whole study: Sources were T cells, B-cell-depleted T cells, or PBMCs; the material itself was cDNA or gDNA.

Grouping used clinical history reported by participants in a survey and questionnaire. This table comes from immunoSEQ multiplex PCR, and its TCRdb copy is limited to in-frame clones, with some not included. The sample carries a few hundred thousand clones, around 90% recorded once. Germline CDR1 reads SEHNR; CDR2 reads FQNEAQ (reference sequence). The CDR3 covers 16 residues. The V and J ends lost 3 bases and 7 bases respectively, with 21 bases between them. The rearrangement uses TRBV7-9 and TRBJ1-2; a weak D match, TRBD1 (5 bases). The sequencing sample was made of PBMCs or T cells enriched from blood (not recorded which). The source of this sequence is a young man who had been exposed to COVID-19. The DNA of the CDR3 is TGTGCCAGCAGCTTTCACGGGGGACGCCCCTATAGTGGCTACACCTTC. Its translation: CASSFHGGRPYSGYTF.